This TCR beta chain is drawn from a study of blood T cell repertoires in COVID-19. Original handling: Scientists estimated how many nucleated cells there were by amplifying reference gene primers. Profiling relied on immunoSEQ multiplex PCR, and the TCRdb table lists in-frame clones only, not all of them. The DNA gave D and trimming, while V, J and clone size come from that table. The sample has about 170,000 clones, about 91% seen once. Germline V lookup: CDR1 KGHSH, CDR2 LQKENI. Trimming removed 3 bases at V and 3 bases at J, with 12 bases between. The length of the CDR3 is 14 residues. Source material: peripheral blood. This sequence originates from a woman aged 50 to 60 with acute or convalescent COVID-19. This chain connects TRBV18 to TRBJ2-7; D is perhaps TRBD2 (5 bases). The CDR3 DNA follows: TGTGCCAGCTCACCTGGACTCCAGGACTACGAGCAGTACTTC. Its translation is CASSPGLQDYEQYF.